Below are 13 T cell receptor beta chains sequenced from a single sample in a study of OX40 agonist ivuxolimab in advanced cancers. Libraries were prepared by immunoSEQ multiplex PCR; TCRdb keeps only in-frame clonotypes and omits some of them. The sample lists about 94,000 clones, over 75% occurring once. The source was CD4+ or CD8+ T cells sorted from blood, collected in a trial of the OX40 agonist ivuxolimab. Receptors originate from an adult with an advanced solid tumor such as melanoma, head and neck, liver or kidney cancer.

This chain connects TRBV5-1 to TRBJ1-6; a possible D gene is TRBD1 (6 bases). Trimming cost V 4 bases and J 7 bases, with 15 bases left between them. Germline V gene lookup returns CDR1 SGHRS and CDR2 YFSETQ. CDR3 length: 15 amino acids. The CDR3 sequence is CASSLPGHQNSPLHF. The DNA for the CDR3 is TGCGCCAGCAGCCTACCGGGACACCAAAATTCACCCCTCCACTTT.

CDR3 in amino acids: CAWSVIGVQAEQFF. In nucleotides, the CDR3 is TGTGCCTGGAGTGTAATTGGGGTTCAGGCTGAGCAGTTCTTC. The chain joins TRBV30 to TRBJ2-1; D is ambiguous. From germline, CDR1 is GTSNPN and CDR2 SVGIG (reference sequence). CDR3 length: 14 residues. The V and J ends lost 0 bases and 9 bases respectively, with 15 bases between them.

The gene calls are TRBV28 and TRBJ1-2; 7 bases are a match to TRBD1. Germline V gives CDR1 MDHEN, CDR2 SYDVKM. V dropped 8 bases and J dropped 2; count of bases not matched to a gene: 2. CDR3 length: 12 residues. The DNA for the CDR3 is TGTGCCAGCCTGGGACAGAACTATGGCTACACCTTC. This translates into CASLGQNYGYTF.

This chain links TRBV28 with TRBJ1-6, with D unresolved. CDR1 is MDHEN, CDR2 SYDVKM, per germline. V lost 2 bases and J 9 bases, leaving 5 bases between the germline ends. CDR3 length: 12 amino acids. CDR3 residues: CASSLATSPLHF. In DNA, the CDR3 is TGTGCCAGCAGTTTAGCCACTTCACCCCTCCACTTT.

The gene calls are TRBV7-6 and TRBJ2-1; no clear D. Germline V gene lookup returns CDR1 SGHVS and CDR2 FNYEAQ. The CDR3 consists of 14 residues. Trimming removed 3 bases from V and 3 bases from J, with 9 bases in between. CDR3 residues: CASSLHALYNEQFF. For the CDR3, the DNA is TGTGCCAGCAGCTTGCATGCCCTCTACAATGAGCAGTTCTTC.

The chain combines TRBV6-5 with TRBJ2-5, with 8 bases that match TRBD2. V dropped 3 bases and J dropped 7; count of bases not matched to a gene: 10. CDR1 is MNHEY, CDR2 SVGAGI, per germline. The CDR3 is 15 amino acids. CDR3 amino acids: CASSYEAGGARTQYF. The CDR3 coding sequence is TGTGCCAGCAGTTATGAGGCCGGGGGGGCGCGGACCCAGTACTTC.

V and J are TRBV7-2 and TRBJ1-1, with D hard to call. Germline V gene sequence: CDR1 SGHTA, CDR2 FQGNSA. Trimming removed 5 bases at V and 11 bases at J, with 15 bases between. The CDR3 length is 12 residues. CDR3 region: CASSPVVLGAFF. As DNA, the CDR3 is TGTGCCAGCAGCCCGGTCGTACTGGGGGCTTTCTTT.

This chain uses TRBV2 with TRBJ2-5, with no clear D. The ends were cut back, 8 bases at V and 4 bases at J, with 17 bases in the middle. Germline V gives CDR1 SNHLY, CDR2 FYNNEI. This CDR3 region has 14 residues. The CDR3 bases are TGTGCCAGCGTGAGTCGTGGGGTTGGAGAGACCCAGTACTTC. Translation gives CASVSRGVGETQYF.

This clone turned up a few times. The rearrangement joins TRBV11-2 to TRBJ1-2; D gene uncertain. V was pared by 5 bases and J by 3 bases, with 19 bases between. This CDR3 contains 16 residues. CDR1 and CDR2 (germline): SGHAT, FQNNGV. The CDR3 nucleotides are TGTGCCAGCAGCACCCTAAGCGGGATAAGATACTATGGCTACACCTTC. Its protein is CASSTLSGIRYYGYTF.

The chain carries TRBV5-1 and TRBJ2-7; a possible D gene is TRBD1 (5 bases). Germline CDR1 reads SGHRS; CDR2 reads YFSETQ. The CDR3 is 14 residues long. V lost 5 bases to trimming and J lost 9 bases, with 21 bases between them. The CDR3 loop reads CASSSPDMSDGQYF. In DNA, the CDR3 is TGCGCCAGCAGTTCCCCGGACATGTCAGACGGGCAGTACTTC.

The chain has TRBV2 and TRBJ1-1; the match to TRBD1 covers 8 bases. The germline V gene has CDR1 SNHLY and CDR2 FYNNEI. With V trimmed by 5 bases and J by 1 base, 3 bases remained unmatched. The CDR3 has 14 residues. The CDR3 loop is CASSPGGANTEAFF. The DNA for the CDR3 is TGTGCCAGCAGTCCAGGGGGCGCGAACACTGAAGCTTTCTTT. Full variable domain (missing parts from reference TRBV2 and TRBJ1-1): EPEVTQTPSHQVTQMGQEVILRCVPISNHLYFYWYRQILGQKVEFLVSFYNNEISEKSEIFDDQFSVERPDGSNFTLKIRSTKLEDSAMYFCASSPGGANTEAFFGQGTRLTVV.

V gene TRBV23-1 combines with J gene TRBJ1-2, with D tentatively TRBD1 (5 bases). TRBV23-1 is flagged as an ORF with uncertain function. The length of the CDR3 is 15 residues. Trimming stripped 3 bases from V and 4 bases from J, with 15 bases between. In nucleotides, the CDR3 is TGCGCCAGCAGTCATCCCCGGGGGGTCGGCTATGGCTACACCTTC. Protein product: CASSHPRGVGYGYTF.

V and J are TRBV5-8 and TRBJ1-1; tentatively, D is TRBD1 (6 bases). The CDR3 spans 16 residues. Germline V CDR1 and CDR2: SGHTS, YDEGEE. V shed 0 bases and J shed 3 bases, with 15 bases lying between them. The CDR3: CASSLARGRIHTEAFF. The CDR3 DNA is TGTGCCAGCAGCTTGGCCAGGGGCAGGATCCACACTGAAGCTTTCTTT.